Shown below are 28 T cell receptor beta chains from a single sample sequenced in a study of blood T cell repertoires in COVID-19. Clones were read by immunoSEQ multiplex PCR, and TCRdb kept only the in-frame ones, dropping some. Among over 100,000 clones listed, approximately 87% were seen once. The sequenced material came from peripheral blood. The receptors were sampled from a man aged 45 to 65 with acute or convalescent COVID-19.

The V call is TRBV11-2, the J call TRBJ1-4, with 9 bases identical to TRBD1. CDR3 size: 15 residues. V was pared by 1 base and J by 13 bases, with 10 bases of the junction left unmatched. Germline-derived CDR1 and CDR2 are SGHAT and FQNNGV. The CDR3 is CASSLGRTGARGLFF. The CDR3 coding sequence is TGTGCCAGCAGCTTAGGTCGGACAGGGGCTAGGGGACTGTTTTTT. The variable domain in full, completed from reference TRBV11-2 and TRBJ1-4, reads EAGVAQSPRYKIIEKRQSVAFWCNPISGHATLYWYQQILGQGPKLLIQFQNNGVVDDSQLPKDRFSAERLKGVDSTLKIQPAKLEDSAVYLCASSLGRTGARGLFFGSGTQLSVL.

This clone was counted between two and nine times. The chain carries TRBV20-1 and TRBJ2-7; no reliable D call. Per germline, CDR1 DFQATT and CDR2 SNEGSKA (reference sequence). V lost 2 bases and J 2 bases, leaving 4 bases between the germline ends. The CDR3 has 11 residues. CDR3 sequence: CSARLTYEQYF. In DNA form, the CDR3 reads TGCAGTGCTAGATTAACCTACGAGCAGTACTTC.

The V gene is TRBV28, the J gene TRBJ1-3, with D unresolved. The V and J ends lost 5 bases and 0 bases respectively, with 8 bases between them. Germline CDR1 reads MDHEN; CDR2 reads SYDVKM. The CDR3 is made up of 14 amino acids. In nucleotides, the CDR3 is TGTGCCAGCAGTCAACAGCTCTCTGGAAACACCATATATTTT. Its protein product is CASSQQLSGNTIYF.

V is TRBV4-2 and J is TRBJ1-2; D not resolved. V lost 0 bases and J lost 2, with 10 bases in between. The CDR3 has 15 residues. CDR1 is LGHNA and CDR2 is YNFKEQ in the germline V gene. The CDR3 sequence: CASSQDVSVNYGYTF. In DNA form, the CDR3 reads TGTGCCAGCAGCCAAGATGTTTCGGTGAACTATGGCTACACCTTC.

The rearrangement links TRBV19 to TRBJ2-2; tentative D call: TRBD2 (5 bases). The CDR3 covers 15 residues. The V end was cut by 9 bases, the J end by 5 bases, with 19 bases between. The germline V gene encodes CDR1 LNHDA and CDR2 SQIVND (reference sequence). For the CDR3, the DNA is TGTGCCAGCCTGGAAACGGGGAGAGGGACCGGGGAGCTGTTTTTT. As protein: CASLETGRGTGELFF.

The count of this clone is one. The genes are TRBV4-1 and TRBJ2-7; 11 positions agree with TRBD2. Losses at the gene ends were 5 bases for V and 2 bases for J; bases not matched to a gene: 5. CDR1 and CDR2 from the germline V gene are MGHRA and YSYEKL. CDR3 size: 15 residues. The CDR3 is CASSTLAGGTYEQYF. The CDR3 DNA sequence: TGCGCCAGCAGCACCCTAGCGGGAGGCACCTACGAGCAGTACTTC.

This clone was observed a single time. The gene calls are TRBV14 and TRBJ1-3; D is unresolved. This CDR3 region has 15 residues. The V gene lost 4 bases and the J gene lost 0 bases, with 10 bases spanning the gap. Germline loops: CDR1 SGHDN, CDR2 FVKESK. CDR3 region: CASSPEGYSGNTIYF. DNA of the CDR3: TGTGCCAGCAGCCCGGAGGGCTACTCTGGAAACACCATATATTTT. The whole variable domain, remainder taken from reference TRBV14 and TRBJ1-3, is EAGVTQFPSHSVIEKGQTVTLRCDPISGHDNLYWYRRVMGKEIKFLLHFVKESKQDESGMPNNRFLAERTGGTYSTLKVQPAELEDSGVYFCASSPEGYSGNTIYFGEGSWLTVV.

This clone was found a few times. This chain uses TRBV4-1 with TRBJ1-2; a possible D gene is TRBD1 (5 bases). CDR1 is MGHRA and CDR2 is YSYEKL in the germline V gene. Trimming removed 6 bases from V and 7 bases from J, with 15 bases in between. This CDR3 contains 13 residues. DNA of the CDR3: TGCGCCAGCAGGGGGCCAAGGGGCGGTGGCTACACCTTC. Encoded protein: CASRGPRGGGYTF.

In this sample, this clone turned up once. The chain combines TRBV6-5 with TRBJ1-1; D is perhaps TRBD1 (5 bases). Trimming took 2 bases from V and 9 from J, leaving 13 bases between them. The germline CDR1 and CDR2 sequences are MNHEY and SVGAGI. This CDR3 region has 13 residues. The CDR3 bases are TGTGCCAGCAGTTACCCAGGGCCTGGGAAAGCTTTCTTT. Protein sequence: CASSYPGPGKAFF.

This chain joins TRBV12-3 or TRBV12-4 and TRBJ2-7; no firm D call. V was clipped by 1 base and J by 2 bases, with 6 bases between them. There are 13 residues in the CDR3. The chain's CDR3 is CASSLDSTYEQYF. As DNA, the CDR3 is TGTGCCAGCAGTTTAGACAGCACCTACGAGCAGTACTTC.

This clone has more than one count but fewer than ten. CDR3: CATSDLPGLKNTGELFF. CDR3 DNA: TGTGCCACCAGTGATTTGCCGGGACTCAAAAACACCGGGGAGCTGTTTTTT. The chain carries TRBV24-1 and TRBJ2-2, with TRBD2 as a possible D gene (6 bases). This CDR3 region has 17 residues. V was cut by 0 bases and J by 2 bases, with 12 bases left in between. CDR1 and CDR2 from the germline V gene are KGHDR and SFDVKD.

This chain links TRBV5-1 with TRBJ1-1; 7 positions agree with TRBD1. CDR1 is SGHRS, CDR2 YFSETQ, per germline. The CDR3 is made up of 14 amino acids. Trimming at V came to 4 bases and at J to 5 bases, leaving 8 bases not matched to a gene. The CDR3 here is CASSPTGVRTEAFF. In DNA form, the CDR3 reads TGCGCCAGCAGCCCCACAGGGGTCAGGACTGAAGCTTTCTTT.

The chain carries TRBV2 and TRBJ2-7, with D possibly being TRBD2 (6 bases). CDR1 and CDR2 (germline): SNHLY, FYNNEI. This CDR3 contains 15 residues. The ends were cut back, 6 bases at V and 4 bases at J, with 19 bases in the middle. The DNA for the CDR3 is TGTGCCAGCAGCCCCGGGACCGCGGGGATTTACGAGCAGTACTTC. Its translation is CASSPGTAGIYEQYF. Drawing the rest from reference TRBV2 and TRBJ2-7, the complete variable domain is EPEVTQTPSHQVTQMGQEVILRCVPISNHLYFYWYRQILGQKVEFLVSFYNNEISEKSEIFDDQFSVERPDGSNFTLKIRSTKLEDSAMYFCASSPGTAGIYEQYFGPGTRLTVT.

The V and J genes are TRBV2 and TRBJ2-7, with a possible D match to TRBD2 (5 bases). The CDR3 runs 16 residues. Germline V CDR1 and CDR2: SNHLY, FYNNEI. Trimming took off 2 bases at V and 9 bases at J, with 23 bases between the two ends. The CDR3 DNA is TGTGCCAGCAGTGAACTCGCTAGCTCCCAACCGAGGAGGCAGTACTTC. Protein: CASSELASSQPRRQYF.

The chain couples TRBV4-1 to TRBJ1-1; 10 bases align to TRBD1. Trimming took 1 base from V and 0 from J; bases not matched to a gene: 8. Germline values: CDR1 MGHRA, CDR2 YSYEKL. CDR3 size: 18 residues. DNA for the CDR3: TGCGCCAGCAGCCAAGGACAGGGGGCCCGGATAATGAACACTGAAGCTTTCTTT. Its protein is CASSQGQGARIMNTEAFF.

The rearrangement links TRBV29-1 to TRBJ2-2; possibly TRBD1 for D (6 bases). Germline CDR1 reads SQVTM; CDR2 reads ANQGSEA. The CDR3 is 15 residues long. V was shortened by 5 bases and J by 1 base, with 14 bases between the two germline ends. In DNA form, the CDR3 reads TGCAGCGTTTCCCCCGGGACAAGGAACACCGGGGAGCTGTTTTTT. Amino acids: CSVSPGTRNTGELFF.

This sequence joins TRBV6-5 and TRBJ2-1; perhaps TRBD1 as D (6 bases). Germline V gene sequence: CDR1 MNHEY, CDR2 SVGAGI. The V end was cut by 8 bases, the J end by 5 bases, with 19 bases between. The CDR3 runs 15 residues. CDR3 in amino acids: CASGIPGHGDNEQFF. CDR3 bases: TGTGCCAGCGGAATTCCGGGACATGGCGACAATGAGCAGTTCTTC.

The rearrangement links TRBV28 to TRBJ2-1, with 7 bases matching TRBD1. The V segment lost 1 base and the J segment 4 bases; nucleotides outside the gene matches: 4. The CDR3 length is 15 residues. The germline CDR1 and CDR2 sequences are MDHEN and SYDVKM. CDR3 loop: CASSLLVRGYNEQFF. Written as DNA, the CDR3 is TGTGCCAGCAGTTTATTAGTCAGGGGGTACAATGAGCAGTTCTTC. Based on the CDR3 plus reference TRBV28 and TRBJ2-1, the full variable domain is DVKVTQSSRYLVKRTGEKVFLECVQDMDHENMFWYRQDPGLGLRLIYFSYDVKMKEKGDIPEGYSVSREKKERFSLILESASTNQTSMYLCASSLLVRGYNEQFFGPGTRLTVL.

V and J are TRBV5-1 and TRBJ2-1; 8 bases agree with TRBD2. The CDR3 runs 17 residues. Germline lookup yields CDR1 SGHRS and CDR2 YFSETQ. The V gene end was trimmed by 1 base and the J gene end by 4 bases; junction bases not matched to a gene: 10. The CDR3, as DNA: TGCGCCAGCAGCTTGAACACAGCGGGAGCGTATTACAATGAGCAGTTCTTC. This encodes CASSLNTAGAYYNEQFF.

V gene TRBV15 combines with J gene TRBJ2-7, with 9 bases matching TRBD1. Per germline, CDR1 LNHNV and CDR2 YYDKDF (reference sequence). The junction had 5 bases not matched to a gene; V was cut back by 0 bases and J by 5 bases. This CDR3 comprises 15 residues. The CDR3 sequence: CATSREGTGSHEQYF. CDR3 DNA: TGTGCCACCAGCAGAGAAGGGACAGGGTCCCACGAGCAGTACTTC.

The CDR3 sequence: CASCLEVRESSEQFF. As DNA, the CDR3 is TGCGCCAGCTGTCTAGAGGTGCGGGAGAGCTCTGAGCAGTTCTTC. The chain uses TRBV5-1 and TRBJ2-1; 7 bases map to TRBD2. The CDR3 has 15 residues. Per germline, CDR1 SGHRS and CDR2 YFSETQ. The J segment lost 9 bases and the V segment lost 7 bases, leaving 16 bases of the junction unmatched.

The CDR3 loop is CASSQTATDTQYF. CDR3 coding DNA: TGCGCCAGCAGCCAAACAGCCACAGATACGCAGTATTTT. The rearrangement joins TRBV4-1 to TRBJ2-3, with D unresolved. Germline values: CDR1 MGHRA, CDR2 YSYEKL. This CDR3 has 13 residues. Trimming took 2 bases from V and 2 from J, leaving 5 bases between them.

The V call is TRBV5-1, the J call TRBJ1-2, with 7 bases that match TRBD1. The V segment lost 4 bases and the J segment 2 bases; nucleotides outside the gene matches: 5. The CDR3 sequence is 14 residues long. CDR1 SGHRS and CDR2 YFSETQ come from the germline V gene. DNA of the CDR3: TGCGCCAGCAGCGAAGGACAGGCCAACTATGGCTACACCTTC. This codes for CASSEGQANYGYTF.

This chain uses TRBV11-2 with TRBJ2-1; 7 nucleotides align to TRBD2. The germline gives CDR1 SGHAT, CDR2 FQNNGV. The J segment lost 4 bases and the V segment lost 3 bases, leaving 6 bases of the junction unmatched. This CDR3 contains 15 residues. The CDR3 is CASSFWREIYNEQFF. CDR3 coding DNA: TGTGCCAGCAGCTTCTGGCGGGAGATTTACAATGAGCAGTTCTTC.

V and J are TRBV4-1 and TRBJ2-2, with 7 bases identical to TRBD2. Looked up from germline, CDR1 is MGHRA and CDR2 is YSYEKL. V lost 0 bases and J lost 1; bases outside the gene matches: 2. This CDR3 contains 16 residues. CDR3 region: CASSQERTRNTGELFF. CDR3 bases: TGCGCCAGCAGCCAAGAAAGGACTAGGAACACCGGGGAGCTGTTTTTT.

The rearrangement links TRBV11-2 to TRBJ2-7, with 7 bases lining up with TRBD1. The germline gives CDR1 SGHAT, CDR2 FQNNGV. The CDR3 consists of 14 residues. V shed 0 bases and J 3 bases; nucleotides not matched to a gene: 2. CDR3 nucleotides: TGTGCCAGCAGCTTAGAGTCAGGGGGCTACGAGCAGTACTTC. This sequence encodes CASSLESGGYEQYF.

This clone was seen a handful of times. The chain is built from TRBV19 and TRBJ1-5; D might be TRBD1 (6 bases). Germline-derived CDR1 and CDR2 are LNHDA and SQIVND (reference sequence). Between the trimmed V and J ends, which lost 5 bases and 0 bases, there was a span of 11 bases. The CDR3 contains 15 residues. DNA for the CDR3: TGTGCCAGTAGTGTACAGGGAAATAGCAATCAGCCCCAGCATTTT. Its protein product is CASSVQGNSNQPQHF.

This clone has just a few counts. The J gene is TRBJ2-5, the V gene TRBV5-1, with 8 nucleotides matching TRBD2. There are 17 residues in the CDR3. Per germline, CDR1 SGHRS and CDR2 YFSETQ. V lost 0 bases, J lost 2 bases, and 9 bases stayed unmatched. The CDR3 reads CASSLVGSPSGQETQYF. The CDR3 bases are TGCGCCAGCAGCTTGGTGGGGTCCCCTAGCGGGCAAGAGACCCAGTACTTC.